These T cell receptor beta chains were read from a single sample in a study of human T cells and chemical hapten exposure. TCRdb re-called the RACE reads through MiXCR, storing one row per CDR3 protein. The table records about 110,000 distinct CDR3 sequences, roughly 9% of them present only once. The sequencing here drew on whole blood, taken in connection with sensitization to the hapten diphenylcyclopropenone (DPC). The receptors were gathered from a middle-aged woman with alopecia areata. Some clones in this sample may be carry-over from other donors' samples. Each CDR3 is given with its conserved first and last residue. The D gene is left open where the match is weak. Some rows have no size entry. The others give once, few or many, or a class for an expanded clone.

abundance	v_gene	d_gene	j_gene	CDR3nt	CDR3aa
few	TRBV29-1	.	TRBJ1-2	TGCAGCGTTGGGGCGGGCAGGGAGAACTATGGCTACACCTTC	CSVGAGRENYGYTF
many	TRBV6-2/TRBV6-3	.	TRBJ1-1	TGTGCCAGCAGTTCTTTGTCGATCACTGAAGCTTTCTTT	CASSSLSITEAFF
.	TRBV5-1	.	TRBJ2-1	TGCGCCAGCAGCTGGGTGGGGCTCTCCTACAATGAGCAGTTCTTC	CASSWVGLSYNEQFF
few	TRBV6-5	TRBD2	TRBJ2-1	TGTGCCTTGGGAAGACTAGCCTCCCCCAATGAGCAGTTCTTC	CALGRLASPNEQFF
.	TRBV27	.	TRBJ1-5	TGTGCCAGCAGTTTTGGCCTGGAGGGTCAGCCCCAGCATTTT	CASSFGLEGQPQHF
few	TRBV6-2/TRBV6-3	.	TRBJ2-5	TGTGCCAGCAGTTACTCAACGGGAGTACGGACCCAGTACTTC	CASSYSTGVRTQYF
few	TRBV4-3	.	TRBJ2-1	TGCGCCAGCAGTTGGGGACAAGCCTCCTACAATGAGCAGTTCTTC	CASSWGQASYNEQFF
few	TRBV3-1	.	TRBJ2-7	TGTGCCAGCAGCCAAGATCGGCAGAACGAGCAGTACTTC	CASSQDRQNEQYF
.	TRBV12-3/TRBV12-4	TRBD1	TRBJ2-5	TGTGCCAGCAGTTTGCCCCGACAGGGCCGCGAGACCCAGTACTTC	CASSLPRQGRETQYF
few	TRBV4-3	.	TRBJ2-7	TGCGCCAGCAGCCAAGGGAGGGGGTTCTACGAGCAGTACTTC	CASSQGRGFYEQYF
many	TRBV20-1	TRBD1	TRBJ2-7	TGCAGTGCTAGAGAGGGGACAGGGGGAATTAGCTCCTACGAGCAGTACTTC	CSAREGTGGISSYEQYF
many	TRBV28	TRBD1	TRBJ2-7	TGTGCCAGCAGAAAACGGACAGGGTTTCTGTACTTC	CASRKRTGFLYF
.	TRBV20-1	.	TRBJ2-3	TGCAGTGCTGCCCTCCGGGGGGCCTTCACAGATACGCAGTATTTT	CSAALRGAFTDTQYF
many	TRBV28	.	TRBJ2-2	TGTGCCAGCGGGAGGTCCGGGGAGCTGTTTTTT	CASGRSGELFF
many	TRBV12-3/TRBV12-4	.	TRBJ1-2	TGTGCCAGTTGCCGGGCGGGGACCTTGTCCTATGGCTACACCTTC	CASCRAGTLSYGYTF
many	TRBV7-2	.	TRBJ2-5	TGTGCCAGCAGCTGGAATAGCGCGGAGACCCAGTACTTC	CASSWNSAETQYF
many	TRBV3-1	.	TRBJ1-1	TGTGCCAGCAGCCAGGACCCACAGGGTACGGGCACTGAAGCTTTCTTT	CASSQDPQGTGTEAFF
.	TRBV7-9	.	TRBJ2-1	TGTGCCAGCAGTTATGCCGTGGAGCAGTTCTTC	CASSYAVEQFF
few	TRBV7-9	TRBD1	TRBJ1-3	TGTGCCAGCAGCTCGCCGTGGACAGGGGGCCCTGGAAACACCATATATTTT	CASSSPWTGGPGNTIYF
.	TRBV4-1	.	TRBJ1-4	TGCGCCAGCAGCCGCCGTGACTTGCTGAAGGATGAAAAACTGTTTTTT	CASSRRDLLKDEKLFF
.	TRBV27	.	TRBJ2-2	TGTGCCAGCAGTTTCTCCGTGGGTGGCAGGACGGGCACGGGGGAGCTGTTTTTT	CASSFSVGGRTGTGELFF
.	TRBV9	TRBD2	TRBJ2-5	TGTGCCAGCAGCGTGTCCGGGGGGGCCGGCGAGACCCAGTACTTC	CASSVSGGAGETQYF
.	TRBV7-2	TRBD1	TRBJ1-5	TGTGCCAGCAGCTTAGGCGGACAGGGGGCGCGAAGCAATCAGCCCCAGCATTTT	CASSLGGQGARSNQPQHF
many	TRBV29-1	.	TRBJ2-7	TGCAGCGTTGGAAGGGTAGGTGGCGAGCAGTACTTC	CSVGRVGGEQYF
many	TRBV10-3	TRBD1	TRBJ1-2	TGTGCCATTCCGGACAGGAAAAGCTATGGCTACACCTTC	CAIPDRKSYGYTF
few	TRBV11-2	TRBD1	TRBJ1-4	TGTGCCAGCAGCCCGGACAGGGTATCTGAAAAACTGTTTTTT	CASSPDRVSEKLFF
.	TRBV19	.	TRBJ2-2	TGTGCCAGTAGTATTTCGGATCCCGGGGAGCTGTTTTTT	CASSISDPGELFF
many	TRBV29-1	.	TRBJ2-3	TGCAGCGTTGAAAGCGGGTGGGGTACGCAGTATTTT	CSVESGWGTQYF
few	TRBV3-1	TRBD1	TRBJ2-4	TGTGCCAGCAGCCCCAAGGACAGGGTGCTAGCCAAAAACATTCAGTACTTC	CASSPKDRVLAKNIQYF
few	TRBV10-3	TRBD1	TRBJ1-1	TGTGCCATCAGTGGGACAGGGGACACTGAAGCTTTATTT	CAISGTGDTEALF
many	TRBV4-3	.	TRBJ1-6	TGCGCCAGCAGCCAAGATCCCGGGGATTCACCCCTCCACTTT	CASSQDPGDSPLHF
few	TRBV25-1	.	TRBJ1-1	TGTGCCAGCAGTGCTACACTACGGGGGGTCACTGAAGCTTTCTTT	CASSATLRGVTEAFF
few	TRBV4-1	TRBD2	TRBJ2-2	TGCGCCAGCAGCCCCCGGACTAGCGGGGGCATCAACACCGGGGAGCTGTTTTTT	CASSPRTSGGINTGELFF
many	TRBV7-6	.	TRBJ2-6	TGTGCCAGCAGCTTAGCGGGGGCCGGGGCCAACGTCCTGACTTTC	CASSLAGAGANVLTF
few	TRBV4-3	.	TRBJ2-5	TGCGCCAGCAGCCAAGATTCTCCCTCCGGGAGCAAGACCCAGTACTTC	CASSQDSPSGSKTQYF
many	TRBV2	.	TRBJ2-2	TGTGCCAGCAGGCGAGGGGGCACCGGGGAGCTGTTTTTT	CASRRGGTGELFF
many	TRBV28	.	TRBJ2-1	TGTGCCAGCAGTTTTTCCCAGCCTTCCCTTAATGAGCAGTTCTTC	CASSFSQPSLNEQFF
few	TRBV19	.	TRBJ2-1	TGTGCCAGTATCCCCACTGGGGGTTACTCCTACAATGAGCAGTTCTTC	CASIPTGGYSYNEQFF
few	TRBV20-1	.	TRBJ2-7	TGCAGTGCTAGAGTGGCAGGGGGGTTATCCTACGAGCAGTACTTC	CSARVAGGLSYEQYF
many	TRBV20-1	TRBD1	TRBJ1-1	TGCAGTGCTCCCAACAGGGGAAGCTTGGCCTACAACACTGAAGCTTTCTTT	CSAPNRGSLAYNTEAFF
.	TRBV2	TRBD1	TRBJ1-1	TGTGCCAGCAGTGGACAGGGCCCTACTGAAGCTTTCTTT	CASSGQGPTEAFF
few	TRBV20-1	TRBD2	TRBJ2-7	TGCAGTGCTAGGTTTAGCGGGGGGCCCCTCTACGAGCAGTACTTC	CSARFSGGPLYEQYF
few	TRBV6-6	TRBD2	TRBJ2-4	TGTGCCAGCAGTTACCCGGGACTAGCGGGGGGGACAGCCAAAAACATTCAGTACTTC	CASSYPGLAGGTAKNIQYF
many	TRBV5-1	.	TRBJ2-3	TGCGCCAGCAGACCTGGATCTTCTAGCACAGATACGCAGTATTTT	CASRPGSSSTDTQYF
.	TRBV3-1	.	TRBJ1-2	TGTGCCAGCAGCCAAGATGCGGCTACTGGGGATGGCTACACCTTC	CASSQDAATGDGYTF
.	TRBV29-1	TRBD1	TRBJ1-1	TGCAGCGATACGACAGGGGCAGGAACTGAAGCTTTCTTT	CSDTTGAGTEAFF
.	TRBV7-2	.	TRBJ2-5	TGTGCCAGCAGCCCGGGGAACCAAGAGACCCAGTACTTC	CASSPGNQETQYF